The rows below give T cell receptor beta chains drawn from one sample of a study of blood T cell repertoires in COVID-19. The data were produced by immunoSEQ multiplex PCR, yet TCRdb's version contains in-frame clones alone and is incomplete. The sample has more than 90,000 clones, about 86% seen once. Sequenced sample: peripheral blood. The receptor set was obtained from a man in his 70s who had recovered from COVID-19. Both conserved end residues are part of each CDR3. The order of the fields is clone size, D gene, V gene, J gene, CDR3 DNA, CDR3 protein. The D gene is left open where the match is weak. Clone size, where shown, is once, few, many, or a class for clones that have expanded.

clone_size: -
d_call: TRBD2
v_call: TRBV5-1
j_call: TRBJ2-1
cdr3_nt: TGCGCCAGCAGCTTGGCTAGCGGTGGCAATGAGCAGTTCTTC
cdr3_aa: CASSLASGGNEQFF

clone_size: -
d_call: -
v_call: TRBV28
j_call: TRBJ2-5
cdr3_nt: TGTGCCAGCAGTCTTTCAGGGTCCCAGTACTTC
cdr3_aa: CASSLSGSQYF

clone_size: -
d_call: TRBD2
v_call: TRBV14
j_call: TRBJ2-7
cdr3_nt: TGTGCCAGCAGCCAAGATAGTGTAAGCGGGGGGCGGCCCGAGCAGTACTTC
cdr3_aa: CASSQDSVSGGRPEQYF

clone_size: -
d_call: TRBD2
v_call: TRBV10-3
j_call: TRBJ2-1
cdr3_nt: TGTGCCATCAGTGAGTCTCGTAGCGGGGGGGCCCATGAGCAGTTCTTC
cdr3_aa: CAISESRSGGAHEQFF

clone_size: -
d_call: TRBD1
v_call: TRBV2
j_call: TRBJ2-7
cdr3_nt: TGTGCCAGCAGCAAAGGACAGGGGTTTTTCTACGAGCAGTACTTC
cdr3_aa: CASSKGQGFFYEQYF

clone_size: -
d_call: -
v_call: TRBV6-1
j_call: TRBJ2-7
cdr3_nt: TGTGCCAGCAGTGAAGTGGGGGCAGCCTACGAGCAGTACTTC
cdr3_aa: CASSEVGAAYEQYF

clone_size: -
d_call: TRBD1
v_call: TRBV5-1
j_call: TRBJ1-1
cdr3_nt: TGCGCCAGCACCCCCGGGGCACAGGGGGTTTCTGAAGCTTTCTTT
cdr3_aa: CASTPGAQGVSEAFF

clone_size: -
d_call: TRBD1
v_call: TRBV2
j_call: TRBJ1-1
cdr3_nt: TGTGCCAGCAGTGAAGGACAGGGACAGGGCGTTTGGAACACTGAAGCTTTCTTT
cdr3_aa: CASSEGQGQGVWNTEAFF

clone_size: -
d_call: TRBD2
v_call: TRBV4-1
j_call: TRBJ2-5
cdr3_nt: TGCGCCAGCAGCAGGTTACCGACTAGCGGGGGTGAGACCCAGTACTTC
cdr3_aa: CASSRLPTSGGETQYF

clone_size: -
d_call: -
v_call: TRBV12-1
j_call: TRBJ1-4
cdr3_nt: TGTGCCACCGGGGACAGAACGAGGAGAATAGGTAAACTGTTTTTT
cdr3_aa: CATGDRTRRIGKLFF

clone_size: -
d_call: TRBD1
v_call: TRBV18
j_call: TRBJ1-4
cdr3_nt: TGTGCCAGCTCGCCGACGGGACAGCCTTCAACTAATGAAAAACTGTTTTTT
cdr3_aa: CASSPTGQPSTNEKLFF

clone_size: -
d_call: -
v_call: TRBV5-6
j_call: TRBJ1-1
cdr3_nt: TGTGCCAGCAGCTTGGTCCACAGGGAAGAAGCTTTCTTT
cdr3_aa: CASSLVHREEAFF

clone_size: -
d_call: -
v_call: TRBV4-2
j_call: TRBJ1-2
cdr3_nt: TGTGCCAGCAGCCAACAGACAGACTATGGCTACACCTTC
cdr3_aa: CASSQQTDYGYTF

clone_size: -
d_call: TRBD1
v_call: TRBV3-1/TRBV3-2
j_call: TRBJ2-2
cdr3_nt: TGTGCCAGCAGACCGACAGGGGGGGGGCCCGGGGAGCTGTTTTTT
cdr3_aa: CASRPTGGGPGELFF

clone_size: -
d_call: TRBD1
v_call: TRBV27
j_call: TRBJ2-7
cdr3_nt: TGTGCCAGCAGTATAAACCGGGACAGGGGGACCGAGCAGTACTTC
cdr3_aa: CASSINRDRGTEQYF

clone_size: -
d_call: TRBD1
v_call: TRBV18
j_call: TRBJ2-3
cdr3_nt: TGTGCCAGCTCACGGGGGACAGACACAGATACGCAGTATTTT
cdr3_aa: CASSRGTDTDTQYF

clone_size: -
d_call: -
v_call: TRBV6-2/TRBV6-3
j_call: TRBJ2-3
cdr3_nt: TGTGCCAGCAGTTACACCGGAGATACGCAGTATTTT
cdr3_aa: CASSYTGDTQYF

clone_size: -
d_call: -
v_call: TRBV5-1
j_call: TRBJ2-3
cdr3_nt: TGCGCCAGCAGCTTGCTACTAGTAACAGATACGCAGTATTTT
cdr3_aa: CASSLLLVTDTQYF

clone_size: -
d_call: -
v_call: TRBV4-2
j_call: TRBJ2-1
cdr3_nt: TGTGCCAGCAGCCAAGATAGCAGAAATGAGCAGTTCTTC
cdr3_aa: CASSQDSRNEQFF

clone_size: -
d_call: -
v_call: TRBV6-5
j_call: TRBJ2-7
cdr3_nt: TGTGCCAGCAGCATAACAGGGTTGGGCCCTCGCGAGCAGTACTTC
cdr3_aa: CASSITGLGPREQYF

clone_size: -
d_call: -
v_call: TRBV7-9
j_call: TRBJ1-1
cdr3_nt: TGTGCCAGCAGCGTCATTGGGGGGGACACTGAAGCTTTCTTT
cdr3_aa: CASSVIGGDTEAFF

clone_size: -
d_call: -
v_call: TRBV10-3
j_call: TRBJ2-5
cdr3_nt: TGTGCCATCAGTGGAATTGACAGAGAGACCCAGTACTTC
cdr3_aa: CAISGIDRETQYF

clone_size: -
d_call: -
v_call: TRBV3-1/TRBV3-2
j_call: TRBJ1-1
cdr3_nt: TGTGCCAGCAGCCTAGTGGGGGCGGGGGACACTGAAGCTTTCTTT
cdr3_aa: CASSLVGAGDTEAFF

clone_size: -
d_call: TRBD2
v_call: TRBV10-3
j_call: TRBJ2-1
cdr3_nt: TGTGCCACCGTACCCGGGACTAGGGGCAATGAGCAGTTCTTC
cdr3_aa: CATVPGTRGNEQFF

clone_size: -
d_call: TRBD1
v_call: TRBV4-2
j_call: TRBJ2-2
cdr3_nt: TGTGCCAGCAAAGGACAGGGTCGGACCGGGGAGCTGTTTTTT
cdr3_aa: CASKGQGRTGELFF

clone_size: -
d_call: TRBD1
v_call: TRBV7-2
j_call: TRBJ1-5
cdr3_nt: TGTGCCAGCAGCTTTAGCGTAGGGGGCGGGCAGCCCCAGCATTTT
cdr3_aa: CASSFSVGGGQPQHF

clone_size: -
d_call: TRBD2
v_call: TRBV9
j_call: TRBJ2-1
cdr3_nt: TGTGCCAGCAGCGTAGCGGGAGGGCCCGAACAGAAGCAGTTCTTC
cdr3_aa: CASSVAGGPEQKQFF

clone_size: -
d_call: -
v_call: TRBV10-3
j_call: TRBJ1-1
cdr3_nt: TGTGCCATCAGATCCTCGGGACAGAACACTGAAGCTTTCTTT
cdr3_aa: CAIRSSGQNTEAFF

clone_size: -
d_call: TRBD1
v_call: TRBV5-1
j_call: TRBJ2-3
cdr3_nt: TGCGCCAGCAGCTGGCAGGGCCGGCGAGGGGGCGGCACAGATACGCAGTATTTT
cdr3_aa: CASSWQGRRGGGTDTQYF

clone_size: -
d_call: TRBD1
v_call: TRBV2
j_call: TRBJ2-7
cdr3_nt: TGTGCCAGCAGTACAGGGGGCTCCTACGAGCAGTACTTC
cdr3_aa: CASSTGGSYEQYF

clone_size: -
d_call: TRBD2
v_call: TRBV6-5
j_call: TRBJ2-3
cdr3_nt: TGTGCCAGCAGTTACTCCACGGGAGGGCTGTATACGCAGTATTTT
cdr3_aa: CASSYSTGGLYTQYF

clone_size: -
d_call: TRBD1
v_call: TRBV5-6
j_call: TRBJ1-4
cdr3_nt: TGTGCCAGCAGCTTGTTCCGCCGGGACAGGGAAAAACTGTTTTTT
cdr3_aa: CASSLFRRDREKLFF

clone_size: -
d_call: -
v_call: TRBV24-1
j_call: TRBJ2-3
cdr3_nt: TGTGCCACCAGTGACCCTAAGGGGTCAGATACGCAGTATTTT
cdr3_aa: CATSDPKGSDTQYF

clone_size: -
d_call: TRBD1
v_call: TRBV6-5
j_call: TRBJ2-3
cdr3_nt: TGTGCCAGCAGATATCTTACAGGGGTTTCAGATACGCAGTATTTT
cdr3_aa: CASRYLTGVSDTQYF

clone_size: once
d_call: TRBD1
v_call: TRBV18
j_call: TRBJ2-7
cdr3_nt: TGTGCCAGCTCACCCGGGGGACAGGGAGGGAGCGAGCAGTACTTC
cdr3_aa: CASSPGGQGGSEQYF

clone_size: -
d_call: -
v_call: TRBV21-1
j_call: TRBJ1-5
cdr3_nt: TGTGCCAGCAGCAATCAGAGGGTCCAGTTCAATCAGCCCCAGCATTTT
cdr3_aa: CASSNQRVQFNQPQHF

clone_size: -
d_call: -
v_call: TRBV10-3
j_call: TRBJ1-3
cdr3_nt: TGTGCCATCAGGGACAGCGGAAACACCATATATTTT
cdr3_aa: CAIRDSGNTIYF